A selection of T cell receptor beta chains follows, all from one sample in a study of blood T cells in healthy people across ages. TCRdb used MiXCR to reprocess the 5' RACE reads, holding one entry per CDR3 protein. The sample has fewer than 700,000 distinct CDR3 sequences; around 50% are singletons. Input material: blood. These receptors originate from an older man in good health. Each CDR3 is given with its conserved first and last residue. D genes are given only for firm matches. Clone size, where shown, is once, few, many, or a class for clones that have expanded.

>TRBJ1-2|TRBV12-3/TRBV12-4|few|TRBD1
CASRLGTGIHGYTF
TGTGCCAGCAGACTCGGGACAGGAATCCATGGCTACACCTTC
>TRBJ2-3|TRBV10-3|.|.
CAIHNGTDTQYF
TGTGCCATCCACAACGGCACAGATACGCAGTATTTT
>TRBJ2-7|TRBV7-2|.|.
CASGKRGGDHIEQYF
TGTGCCAGCGGAAAGAGAGGTGGGGATCATATCGAGCAGTACTTC
>TRBJ1-6|TRBV14|few|.
CASAGGNYSPLHF
TGTGCCAGCGCCGGGGGGAACTATTCACCCCTCCACTTT
>TRBJ1-2|TRBV12-3/TRBV12-4|many|.
CASSSDSYGYTF
TGTGCCAGCAGCTCCGACAGCTATGGCTACACCTTC
>TRBJ2-3|TRBV6-5|many|.
CASCTWPSTDTQYF
TGTGCCAGTTGTACCTGGCCATCCACAGATACGCAGTATTTT
>TRBJ1-1|TRBV20-1|.|.
CSARDSRTEAFF
TGCAGTGCTAGGGACAGTAGGACTGAAGCTTTCTTT
>TRBJ2-2|TRBV20-1|few|TRBD2
CSARSGTTNTGELFF
TGCAGTGCTAGATCCGGGACTACGAACACCGGGGAGCTGTTTTTT
>TRBJ2-7|TRBV7-8|.|.
CASSLRRTYNEQYF
TGTGCCAGCAGTCTCCGCCGGACCTACAATGAGCAGTACTTC
>TRBJ2-6|TRBV28|.|.
CASRTFSSGANVLTF
TGTGCCAGCAGGACATTCAGCTCTGGGGCCAACGTCCTGACTTTC
>TRBJ2-5|TRBV2|.|TRBD2
CASSESLAGFNEQYF
TGTGCCAGCAGTGAAAGTCTAGCGGGGTTCAATGAGCAGTACTTC
>TRBJ2-3|TRBV20-1|once|TRBD2
CSARDWGRVETDTQYF
TGCAGTGCTAGAGATTGGGGGAGGGTTGAGACAGATACGCAGTATTTT
>TRBJ2-1|TRBV10-3|.|.
CAISGLEQETQFF
TGTGCCATCAGCGGCCTGGAGCAAGAGACCCAGTTCTTC
>TRBJ2-1|TRBV20-1|few|TRBD2
CSALANSGGNEQFF
TGCAGTGCCCTTGCGAATAGCGGGGGTAATGAGCAGTTCTTC
>TRBJ2-1|TRBV7-9|.|.
CASSLAPGGFYYNERYF
TGTGCCAGCAGCTTAGCGCCGGGTGGCTTCTACTACAATGAGCGGTACTTC
>TRBJ2-5|TRBV3-1|.|.
CASSLSDMVQETQYF
TGTGCCAGCAGCCTAAGTGACATGGTCCAAGAGACCCAGTACTTC
>TRBJ2-1|TRBV7-2|few|TRBD2
CASSRPGTSGRNEQFF
TGTGCCAGCAGCAGACCCGGGACTAGCGGGAGGAATGAGCAGTTCTTC
>TRBJ2-5|TRBV29-1|once|.
CSALLGTYSEQYF
TGCAGCGCCCTACTTGGCACCTACAGTGAGCAGTACTTC
>TRBJ2-2|TRBV7-2|.|.
CASSLNLGGPNTGELFF
TGTGCCAGCAGCTTGAATTTGGGGGGCCCGAACACCGGGGAGCTGTTTTTT
>TRBJ1-2|TRBV2|once|.
CASTEAGARGYTF
TGTGCCAGCACCGAGGCGGGGGCGCGTGGCTACACCTTC
>TRBJ2-2|TRBV12-5|.|TRBD2
CASGWEGTNTGELFF
TGTGCTAGTGGTTGGGAGGGAACGAACACCGGGGAGCTGTTTTTT
>TRBJ2-1|TRBV24-1|.|TRBD2
CATRLAGLYNEQFF
TGTGCCACCAGACTAGCGGGCTTATACAATGAGCAGTTCTTC
>TRBJ2-1|TRBV25-1|.|TRBD2
CASSDTGGYNEQFF
TGTGCCAGCAGTGATACGGGGGGCTACAATGAGCAGTTCTTC
>TRBJ2-1|TRBV7-9|.|.
CASSPMGHNEQFF
TGTGCCAGCAGCCCCATGGGTCACAATGAGCAGTTCTTC
>TRBJ2-7|TRBV5-1|.|TRBD1
CASSFGTGQYEQYF
TGCGCCAGCAGCTTCGGGACAGGGCAGTACGAGCAGTACTTC
>TRBJ2-1|TRBV20-1|few|.
CSAPQGPEQFF
TGCAGTGCTCCTCAGGGGCCTGAGCAGTTCTTC
>TRBJ2-3|TRBV7-2|.|.
CASSLVDIGTDTQYF
TGTGCCAGCAGCTTAGTGGACATTGGCACAGATACGCAGTATTTT
>TRBJ1-2|TRBV6-5|.|TRBD1
CASSTALDRVCGYTF
TGTGCCAGCAGTACAGCTTTAGACAGGGTATGTGGCTACACCTTC
>TRBJ1-1|TRBV29-1|.|.
CSVKATNTEAFF
TGCAGCGTTAAGGCGACGAACACTGAAGCTTTCTTT
>TRBJ1-2|TRBV3-1|.|.
CASSHPNEADRSDYGYTF
TGTGCCAGCAGCCACCCCAACGAGGCAGACAGGTCTGACTATGGCTACACCTTC
>TRBJ2-1|TRBV6-5|.|.
CASSDRRGDNEQFF
TGTGCCAGCAGTGACCGTCGAGGGGACAATGAGCAGTTCTTC
>TRBJ2-7|TRBV6-2/TRBV6-3|.|.
CASSGQRYEQYF
TGTGCCAGCAGTGGCCAGAGGTACGAGCAGTACTTC
>TRBJ1-2|TRBV5-1|.|TRBD1
CASKTGEHNYGYTF
TGCGCCAGCAAGACAGGGGAACATAACTATGGCTACACCTTC
>TRBJ2-6|TRBV29-1|.|.
CSVELGSSGANVLTF
TGCAGCGTTGAGCTAGGCAGCTCTGGGGCCAACGTCCTGACTTTC
>TRBJ1-1|TRBV6-6|many|.
CASSYSVLGNTEAFF
TGTGCCAGCAGTTACTCGGTACTCGGGAACACTGAAGCTTTCTTT
>TRBJ2-1|TRBV7-9|.|.
CASSLEATAVSSRFF
TGTGCCAGCAGCTTAGAAGCGACAGCAGTATCATCCCGGTTCTTC
>TRBJ2-1|TRBV5-1|.|TRBD2
CASKPSGGTYNEQFF
TGCGCCAGCAAACCTAGCGGGGGAACCTACAATGAGCAGTTCTTC
>TRBJ2-1|TRBV5-1|.|TRBD1
CASSSRGPVHEQFF
TGCGCCAGCAGCTCCAGGGGGCCAGTGCACGAGCAGTTCTTC
>TRBJ2-1|TRBV6-6|many|TRBD2
CASRSGLAGMDEQFF
TGTGCCAGCAGATCGGGACTAGCGGGGATGGATGAGCAGTTCTTC
>TRBJ1-5|TRBV20-1|.|TRBD1
CSASEGQASNQPQHF
TGCAGTGCTAGTGAGGGACAGGCGAGCAATCAGCCCCAGCATTTT
>TRBJ2-5|TRBV7-2|.|.
CASSLGAYVETQYF
TGTGCCAGCAGCTTAGGGGCATATGTAGAGACCCAGTACTTC
>TRBJ1-1|TRBV7-3|few|.
CASSLQERTEAFF
TGTGCCAGCAGCTTACAGGAAAGGACTGAAGCTTTCTTT
>TRBJ2-7|TRBV7-2|.|TRBD2
CASSLGTRDYEQYF
TGTGCCAGCAGCTTAGGGACTAGAGATTACGAGCAGTACTTC
>TRBJ2-1|TRBV7-9|.|.
CASSFGSGAYNEQFF
TGTGCCAGCAGCTTCGGTAGCGGAGCCTACAATGAGCAGTTCTTC
>TRBJ1-6|TRBV4-2|.|.
CASSQEDRYNSPLHF
TGTGCCAGCAGCCAGGAGGACAGATATAATTCACCCCTCCACTTT
>TRBJ1-1|TRBV7-2|.|.
CASRFSGTLNTEAFF
TGTGCCAGCAGATTCTCCGGGACATTGAACACTGAAGCTTTCTTT
>TRBJ2-3|TRBV5-1|.|TRBD1
CASSLGFQGETDTQYF
TGCGCCAGCAGCTTGGGATTCCAGGGGGAAACAGATACGCAGTATTTT
>TRBJ1-4|TRBV5-1|few|TRBD1
CASSLQGEREKLFF
TGCGCCAGCAGCCTACAGGGGGAGAGGGAAAAACTGTTTTTT
>TRBJ1-1|TRBV6-5|few|.
CASSLGPVRNTEAFF
TGTGCCAGCAGTCTCGGGCCCGTGAGGAACACTGAAGCTTTCTTT
>TRBJ2-7|TRBV7-2|few|.
CASSLKWAGSYEQYF
TGTGCCAGCAGCTTAAAGTGGGCAGGGTCCTACGAGCAGTACTTC
>TRBJ1-1|TRBV5-6|.|.
CASSSPEGGRTEAFF
TGTGCCAGCAGCTCCCCTGAGGGGGGGCGAACTGAAGCTTTCTTT
>TRBJ2-5|TRBV6-5|many|.
CASSSAGSQETQYF
TGTGCCAGCAGTTCGGCGGGATCCCAAGAGACCCAGTACTTC
>TRBJ1-4|TRBV2|.|TRBD1
CASSGRQGPATNEKLFF
TGTGCCAGCAGTGGCCGACAGGGACCAGCAACTAATGAAAAACTGTTTTTT
>TRBJ1-3|TRBV20-1|.|.
CSARLPLSRGNTIYF
TGCAGTGCTAGACTACCACTCTCGAGGGGAAACACCATATATTTT
>TRBJ2-5|TRBV29-1|many|.
CSVAGPPETQYF
TGCAGCGTTGCCGGCCCCCCCGAGACCCAGTACTTC